Listed below are T cell receptor beta chains from one sample, sequenced in a study of CD8+CD57+ T cells in acquired aplastic anemia. Each CDR3 protein gets one entry after TCRdb re-called the reads with MiXCR. The sample lists about 71,000 distinct CDR3 sequences, roughly half occurring once. Sequencing was done on a sample of sorted CD4+, CD8+, or CD8+CD57+ T cells (not recorded which) from PBMCs. These receptors all stem from a human donor in good health, serving as a control. CDR3s include the opening cysteine and the closing phenylalanine or tryptophan. The D gene is left open where the match is weak. A row's size may be missing; if present it is once, few, many or a size class.

V	J	D	size	DNA	CDR3
TRBV7-2	TRBJ2-7	-	-	TGTGCCAGCAGCGAAACTAGCTACGAGCAGTACTTC	CASSETSYEQYF
TRBV30	TRBJ1-2	-	many	TGTGCCTGGAGTGTAGAGAGCCTACAGTCCATTGGCTACACCTTC	CAWSVESLQSIGYTF
TRBV6-1	TRBJ2-7	TRBD1	many	TGTGCCAGCAGTGAAGCCGGGGGGACAGGGGGATACGAGCAGTACTTC	CASSEAGGTGGYEQYF
TRBV15	TRBJ2-7	-	-	TGTGCCACCAGCAGAGGCAGGACAGCTTCCTACGAGCAGTACTTC	CATSRGRTASYEQYF
TRBV24-1	TRBJ1-2	TRBD1	few	TGTGCCACCAAGGCAGGGGGCGGGGATGGCTACACCTTC	CATKAGGGDGYTF
TRBV7-8	TRBJ1-2	-	-	TGTGCCAGCAGCTTAGAGAACAGGCGGGGCTACACCTTC	CASSLENRRGYTF
TRBV7-6	TRBJ2-7	TRBD2	-	TGTGCCAGCTCACCACCCGGGGGGACCTACGAGCAGTACTTC	CASSPPGGTYEQYF
TRBV5-1	TRBJ1-2	TRBD1	once	TGCGCCAGCAGCGCCGGACAGGGGTCTTGGGGCTACACCTTC	CASSAGQGSWGYTF
TRBV4-1	TRBJ2-7	TRBD1	many	TGCGCCAGCAGCCGACGGACAGGACCAAGCTCCTACGAGCAGTACTTC	CASSRRTGPSSYEQYF
TRBV19	TRBJ1-2	-	-	TGTGCCAGCCTCTCTAATGGAGGGGATGGCTACACCTTC	CASLSNGGDGYTF
TRBV13	TRBJ2-7	-	many	TGTGCCAGCAGCCTAAAATTAAGCAGAGGAAACTACGAGCAGTACTTC	CASSLKLSRGNYEQYF
TRBV19	TRBJ1-6	-	-	TGTGCCAGTAGTATGGGGGCGGGTGGAGGTTCACCCCCCCACTTT	CASSMGAGGGSPPHF
TRBV12-3/TRBV12-4	TRBJ2-7	-	many	TGTGCCAGCAGTTTGCGAGAACAGGGTTTTTACGAGCAGTACTTC	CASSLREQGFYEQYF
TRBV20-1	TRBJ1-2	TRBD1	-	TGCAGTGCTAGTGGGACAGGGGTCTATGGCTACACCTTC	CSASGTGVYGYTF
TRBV2	TRBJ1-1	-	few	TGTGCCAGCAGTGAACACCTAGGACAGAACACTGAAGCTTTCTTC	CASSEHLGQNTEAFF
TRBV19	TRBJ2-5	-	-	TGTGCCAGTAGTATTGTAGGAGGGGCGCAGACCCAGTACTTC	CASSIVGGAQTQYF
TRBV11-1	TRBJ1-6	-	-	TGTGCCAGCAGCACTGGGGGAATGGGACCCCTCCACTTT	CASSTGGMGPLHF
TRBV5-4	TRBJ2-7	TRBD1	-	TGTGCCAGCAGCCTGTCGAGAGGACAGGGGGTCGAGCAGCACTTC	CASSLSRGQGVEQHF
TRBV19	TRBJ2-1	-	-	TGTGCCAGTAGTCCCAATGAGCAGTTCTTC	CASSPNEQFF
TRBV19	TRBJ1-2	-	-	TGTGCCAGTGTAGTCCCTCGGGGCTATGGCTACACCTTC	CASVVPRGYGYTF
TRBV10-1	TRBJ2-7	TRBD1	-	TGCGCCAGCAGTGACCCCTGGACAGGGGGCAATGAGCAGTACTTC	CASSDPWTGGNEQYF
TRBV27	TRBJ2-5	TRBD1	many	TGTGCCACTCGGACAGGGGGCTTAGAGACCCAGTACTTC	CATRTGGLETQYF
TRBV29-1	TRBJ2-7	-	-	TGCAGCGTTGTGGCGGGTGCCTACGAGCAGTATTTC	CSVVAGAYEQYF